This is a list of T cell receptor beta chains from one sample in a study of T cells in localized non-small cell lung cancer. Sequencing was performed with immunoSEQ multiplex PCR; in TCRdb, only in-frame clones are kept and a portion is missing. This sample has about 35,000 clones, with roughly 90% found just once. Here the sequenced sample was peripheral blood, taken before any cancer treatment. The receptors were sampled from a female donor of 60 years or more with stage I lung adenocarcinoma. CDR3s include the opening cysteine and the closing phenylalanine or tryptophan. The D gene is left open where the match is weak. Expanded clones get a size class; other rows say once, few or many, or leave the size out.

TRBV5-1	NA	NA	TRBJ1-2	CASSLGGGGYTF	TGCGCCAGCAGCTTGGGAGGAGGTGGCTACACCTTC
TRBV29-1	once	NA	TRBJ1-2	CSVEFTAAYGYTF	TGCAGCGTTGAATTTACGGCAGCCTATGGCTACACCTTC
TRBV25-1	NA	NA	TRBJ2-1	CASSEFPGNEQFF	TGTGCCAGCAGTGAATTCCCCGGTAATGAGCAGTTCTTC
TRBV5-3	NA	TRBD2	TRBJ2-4	CARWTRTAKNIQYF	TGTGCCCGCTGGACTAGGACTGCCAAAAACATTCAGTACTTC
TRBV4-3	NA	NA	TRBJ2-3	CASSLTVGDTQYF	TGCGCCAGCAGCCTTACAGTGGGAGATACGCAGTATTTT
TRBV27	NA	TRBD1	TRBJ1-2	CASSAGQGRIYTF	TGTGCCAGCAGCGCGGGACAGGGGAGGATCTACACCTTC
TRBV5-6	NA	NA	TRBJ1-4	CASSLGPGNEKLFF	TGTGCCAGCAGCTTGGGGCCAGGGAATGAAAAACTGTTTTTT
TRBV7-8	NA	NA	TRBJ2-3	CASSPTTSAQNTQYF	TGTGCCAGCAGCCCAACAACGAGTGCGCAAAATACGCAGTATTTT
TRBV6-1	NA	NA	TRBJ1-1	CASSESGNTEAFF	TGTGCCAGCAGTGAATCTGGTAACACTGAAGCTTTCTTT
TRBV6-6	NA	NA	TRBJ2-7	CASGEMGGSYEQYF	TGTGCCAGCGGAGAAATGGGCGGATCCTACGAGCAGTACTTC
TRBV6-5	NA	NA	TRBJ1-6	CASSLTENSPLHF	TGTGCCAGCAGTTTGACAGAGAATTCACCCCTCCACTTT
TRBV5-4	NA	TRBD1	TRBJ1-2	CASSLGTGVNYGYTF	TGTGCCAGCAGCTTGGGGACAGGGGTAAACTATGGCTACACCTTC
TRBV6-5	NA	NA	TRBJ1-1	CASTKDRNTGAFF	TGTGCCAGCACCAAAGACCGGAACACTGGAGCTTTCTTT
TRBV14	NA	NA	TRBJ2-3	CASSQGHGNTQYF	TGTGCCAGCAGCCAAGGTCACGGGAATACGCAGTATTTT
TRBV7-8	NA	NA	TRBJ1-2	CASSLAPGEGYTF	TGTGCCAGCAGCTTAGCGCCAGGGGAAGGCTACACCTTC
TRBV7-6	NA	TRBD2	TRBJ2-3	CASSPYSGGVGTDTQYF	TGTGCCAGCAGCCCGTACAGCGGGGGGGTGGGCACAGATACGCAGTATTTT
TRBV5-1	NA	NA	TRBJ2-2	CASSLGGTNTGELFF	TGCGCCAGCAGCTTGGGGGGCACGAACACCGGGGAGCTGTTTTTT
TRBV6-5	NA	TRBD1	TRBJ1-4	CASSSTGTANEKLFF	TGTGCCAGCAGTTCGACTGGGACAGCTAATGAAAAACTGTTTTTT
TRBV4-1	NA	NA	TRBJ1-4	CASSQSERPSGKLFF	TGCGCCAGCAGCCAGTCAGAGAGGCCGTCTGGAAAACTGTTTTTT
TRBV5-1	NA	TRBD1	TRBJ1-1	CASSWEDRGSEAFF	TGCGCCAGCAGCTGGGAGGACAGGGGGTCTGAAGCTTTCTTT
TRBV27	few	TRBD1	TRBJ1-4	CASSSQPYPGTATNEKLFF	TGTGCCAGCAGTTCACAGCCATATCCAGGGACAGCAACTAATGAAAAACTGTTTTTT
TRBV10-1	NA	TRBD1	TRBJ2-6	CARGGQVNSGANVLTF	TGCGCCAGAGGGGGACAGGTGAACTCTGGGGCCAACGTCCTGACTTTC
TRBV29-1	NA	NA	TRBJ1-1	CSVEEEGRNTEAFF	TGCAGCGTTGAAGAGGAGGGACGGAACACTGAAGCTTTCTTT
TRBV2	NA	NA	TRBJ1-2	CASSEGVGGYTF	TGTGCCAGCAGTGAAGGGGTGGGTGGCTACACCTTC
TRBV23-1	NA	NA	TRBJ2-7	CDSNPGAYEQYF	TGCGACTCGAATCCGGGAGCCTACGAGCAGTACTTC
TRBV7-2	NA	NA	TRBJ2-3	CASSLGVADLSTDTQYF	TGTGCCAGCAGCTTAGGTGTGGCAGACCTTAGCACAGATACGCAGTATTTT
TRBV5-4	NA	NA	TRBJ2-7	CASSLTGSYEQYF	TGTGCCAGCAGCTTGACAGGGTCCTACGAGCAGTACTTC